This is a list of T cell receptor beta chains from one sample in a study of cytomegalovirus exposure and HLA in healthy donors. Libraries were prepared by immunoSEQ multiplex PCR; TCRdb keeps only in-frame clonotypes and omits some of them. This sample's clone table lists 150,000 to 200,000 clones. Input material: PBMCs. The source is a woman aged 18-29 years in good health and CMV-seropositive. Both conserved end residues are part of each CDR3. D genes are given only for firm matches.

CDR3nt,CDR3aa,j_gene,v_gene,d_gene,len
TGTGCCAGCAGTTCATCGCCAGGGTTGCCTACAAACTATGGCTACACCTTC,CASSSSPGLPTNYGYTF,TRBJ1-2,TRBV5-6,NA,17
TGTGCCAGCAGCTCCCTCAGGGGGAAAGGTGAAAAACTGTTTTTT,CASSSLRGKGEKLFF,TRBJ1-4,TRBV11-3,TRBD1,15
TGCGCCAGCAGCTGGGGGGCAGGGGGAAGGACAGATACGCAGTATTTT,CASSWGAGGRTDTQYF,TRBJ2-3,TRBV5-1,NA,16
TGCGCCAGCAGCCAAACGGCGGGACAGGGAGGTCAGCCCCAGCATTTT,CASSQTAGQGGQPQHF,TRBJ1-5,TRBV4-1,TRBD1,16
TGTGCCAGCCGGAACAGGGTATCCTCACCCCTCCACTTT,CASRNRVSSPLHF,TRBJ1-6,TRBV13,NA,13
TGTGCCAGCAGTGCCGGGGTGGTAGCGGGAGGGCCCGCGGAGACCCAGTACTTC,CASSAGVVAGGPAETQYF,TRBJ2-5,TRBV2,TRBD2,18
TGCGCCAGCAGCCTGACGACAGGGGAGGGGGAAAAACTGTTTTTT,CASSLTTGEGEKLFF,TRBJ1-4,TRBV5-1,TRBD1,15
TGTGCCAGCAGTTTATACCTACAGGGGGCCTTCGAAGAGACCCAGTACTTC,CASSLYLQGAFEETQYF,TRBJ2-5,TRBV27,TRBD1,17
TGTGCCAGCAGTGGTGAGGACAGGAATTTCTTCTTCTTC,CASSGEDRNFFFF,TRBJ1-2,TRBV2,TRBD1,13
TGTGCCAGCAGCTTTGACAGCAGTCTGTCCTACGAGCAGTACTTC,CASSFDSSLSYEQYF,TRBJ2-7,TRBV11-2,NA,15
TGCGCCAGCAGTGCGGGATATGGAGGAAACACCATATATTTT,CASSAGYGGNTIYF,TRBJ1-3,TRBV4-3,NA,14
TGTGCCAGCAGTTACGGTGCCAGGATGCACTATGGCTACACCTTC,CASSYGARMHYGYTF,TRBJ1-2,TRBV6-5,NA,15
TGTGCCTGGAGTCCCGGGACAGGGGGCTGGTACGAGCAGTACTTC,CAWSPGTGGWYEQYF,TRBJ2-7,TRBV30,TRBD1,15
TGTGCCAGCAGGAGAGGGGAGTCAGGGGCCTCCGAGCAGTACTTC,CASRRGESGASEQYF,TRBJ2-7,TRBV5-6,NA,15
TGTGCCAGCAGCTTGGGAGGGGAGGCTCGCTACACCTTC,CASSLGGEARYTF,TRBJ1-2,TRBV5-5,NA,13
TGTGCCAGTTCCGGGACTACGAACACCGGGGAGCTGTTTTTT,CASSGTTNTGELFF,TRBJ2-2,TRBV2,TRBD2,14
TGCGCCAGCAGTGAGTCGTACAGGGGGCTACATAGCAATCAGCCCCAGCATTTT,CASSESYRGLHSNQPQHF,TRBJ1-5,TRBV10-1,TRBD1,18
TGTGCCACCAGTGCTAGCGGGGCCCACCAAGAGACCCAGTACTTC,CATSASGAHQETQYF,TRBJ2-5,TRBV15,TRBD2,15
TGTGCCAGCAGTTTATCGGGGGGAAACACCGGGGAGCTGTTTTTT,CASSLSGGNTGELFF,TRBJ2-2,TRBV27,NA,15
TGTGCCAGCAGCCAATTCCCCGGGACAGAAGACTATGGCTACACCTTC,CASSQFPGTEDYGYTF,TRBJ1-2,TRBV5-6,TRBD1,16
TGTGCCAGCAGTCGACTAGCGACTTTCACCGGGGAGCTGTTTTTT,CASSRLATFTGELFF,TRBJ2-2,TRBV2,TRBD2,15
TGTGCCAGCTCATCACCTTCGAGGAAAGGCAATGAGCAGTTCTTC,CASSSPSRKGNEQFF,TRBJ2-1,TRBV18,NA,15